This is a list of T cell receptor beta chains from one sample in a study of T cell repertoires in cytomegalovirus infection. TCRdb analysed the reads with MiXCR anew, one entry per CDR3 protein. This repertoire shows around 740,000 distinct CDR3 sequences, under 40% found once; its top ten account for around 2.6%. The material sequenced was PBMCs. These receptors came from a human donor in good health (CMV status not recorded). Some clones in this sample may be carry-over from other donors' samples. CDR3s include the opening cysteine and the closing phenylalanine or tryptophan. Fields, in order: V gene, D gene, clone size, J gene, CDR3 protein, CDR3 DNA. The D gene is left open where the match is weak. Part of the rows lack a size; the others show once, few, many or a class for expanded clones.

v_call: TRBV6-6; d_call: -; clone_size: -; j_call: TRBJ2-3; cdr3_aa: CASEDRGDTQYF; cdr3_nt: TGTGCCAGCGAGGACAGAGGAGATACGCAGTATTTT
v_call: TRBV5-6; d_call: -; clone_size: -; j_call: TRBJ1-4; cdr3_aa: CASTPGGGGKLFF; cdr3_nt: TGTGCCAGCACCCCGGGAGGAGGAGGAAAACTGTTTTTT
v_call: TRBV27; d_call: -; clone_size: -; j_call: TRBJ2-2; cdr3_aa: CASSPALITPGELFF; cdr3_nt: TGTGCCAGCAGTCCGGCCCTCATAACACCCGGGGAGCTGTTTTTT
v_call: TRBV11-2; d_call: -; clone_size: few; j_call: TRBJ1-1; cdr3_aa: CASSLGLTSEAFF; cdr3_nt: TGTGCCAGCAGCTTAGGCCTTACCTCTGAAGCTTTCTTT
v_call: TRBV6-2/TRBV6-3; d_call: TRBD2; clone_size: few; j_call: TRBJ2-3; cdr3_aa: CASSKRLAGRDTQYF; cdr3_nt: TGTGCCAGCAGTAAGCGACTAGCGGGACGGGATACGCAGTATTTT
v_call: TRBV6-8; d_call: TRBD1; clone_size: -; j_call: TRBJ1-1; cdr3_aa: CASRPGTALNTESFF; cdr3_nt: TGTGCCAGCAGACCTGGGACAGCCCTGAACACTGAATCTTTCTTT
v_call: TRBV10-3; d_call: -; clone_size: once; j_call: TRBJ2-2; cdr3_aa: CAIEQGESGELFF; cdr3_nt: TGTGCCATCGAACAGGGAGAGTCCGGGGAGCTGTTTTTT
v_call: TRBV12-3/TRBV12-4; d_call: TRBD1; clone_size: -; j_call: TRBJ2-7; cdr3_aa: CASSLFPGQGAYEQYF; cdr3_nt: TGTGCCAGCAGCTTATTCCCGGGACAGGGGGCTTACGAGCAGTACTTC
v_call: TRBV7-9; d_call: TRBD2; clone_size: -; j_call: TRBJ2-3; cdr3_aa: CASSIPGLATDTQYF; cdr3_nt: TGTGCCAGCAGCATACCGGGACTAGCAACAGATACGCAGTATTTT
v_call: TRBV15; d_call: -; clone_size: many; j_call: TRBJ2-2; cdr3_aa: CATSRDMTPELFF; cdr3_nt: TGTGCCACCAGCAGAGATATGACCCCTGAGCTGTTTTTT
v_call: TRBV19; d_call: TRBD1; clone_size: -; j_call: TRBJ1-2; cdr3_aa: CATRDRDSFGYTF; cdr3_nt: TGTGCCACTCGGGACAGGGATTCGTTCGGCTACACCTTC
v_call: TRBV6-1; d_call: -; clone_size: -; j_call: TRBJ2-1; cdr3_aa: CASIWDPSYNEQFF; cdr3_nt: TGTGCCAGCATCTGGGACCCCTCCTACAATGAGCAGTTCTTC
v_call: TRBV5-6; d_call: TRBD1; clone_size: -; j_call: TRBJ1-2; cdr3_aa: CASSLGRGGGGYTF; cdr3_nt: TGTGCCAGCAGCTTGGGTCGTGGAGGGGGCGGCTACACCTTC
v_call: TRBV12-3/TRBV12-4; d_call: TRBD1; clone_size: -; j_call: TRBJ1-5; cdr3_aa: CASSRGQPGGNQPQHF; cdr3_nt: TGTGCCAGCAGCCGGGGACAGCCGGGAGGCAATCAGCCCCAGCATTTT
v_call: TRBV7-8; d_call: TRBD2; clone_size: many; j_call: TRBJ2-7; cdr3_aa: CASSLGVGGRRPYEQYF; cdr3_nt: TGTGCCAGCAGCTTAGGGGTTGGCGGGAGGCGTCCCTACGAGCAGTACTTC
v_call: TRBV7-2; d_call: -; clone_size: -; j_call: TRBJ2-1; cdr3_aa: CASSLAHRSYEQFF; cdr3_nt: TGTGCCAGCAGCTTAGCCCACCGGAGCTATGAGCAGTTCTTC
v_call: TRBV7-9; d_call: -; clone_size: many; j_call: TRBJ1-2; cdr3_aa: CASSLEGQINYGYTF; cdr3_nt: TGTGCCAGCAGCTTAGAAGGACAGATTAACTATGGCTACACCTTC
v_call: TRBV5-4; d_call: TRBD2; clone_size: few; j_call: TRBJ2-1; cdr3_aa: CASRFSGTSTNEQFF; cdr3_nt: TGTGCCAGCAGATTCTCCGGGACTAGCACCAATGAGCAGTTCTTC
v_call: TRBV6-1; d_call: -; clone_size: once; j_call: TRBJ1-1; cdr3_aa: CASSEKQGYTEAFF; cdr3_nt: TGTGCCAGCAGTGAAAAACAGGGCTACACTGAAGCTTTCTTT
v_call: TRBV12-3/TRBV12-4; d_call: -; clone_size: -; j_call: TRBJ2-1; cdr3_aa: CASSLSRVFNEQFF; cdr3_nt: TGTGCCAGCAGTTTATCTAGGGTCTTCAATGAGCAGTTCTTC
v_call: TRBV19; d_call: -; clone_size: -; j_call: TRBJ1-5; cdr3_aa: CASSLLAAGQPQHF; cdr3_nt: TGTGCCAGTAGTCTTTTGGCAGCGGGCCAGCCCCAGCATTTT
v_call: TRBV12-3/TRBV12-4; d_call: TRBD1; clone_size: -; j_call: TRBJ2-1; cdr3_aa: CASSSYRGVYNEQFF; cdr3_nt: TGTGCCAGCAGTTCCTACAGGGGAGTCTACAATGAGCAGTTCTTC
v_call: TRBV20-1; d_call: TRBD2; clone_size: -; j_call: TRBJ2-7; cdr3_aa: CSARDYLSSYEQYF; cdr3_nt: TGCAGTGCCAGGGACTATCTTAGCTCCTACGAGCAGTACTTC
v_call: TRBV6-1; d_call: -; clone_size: many; j_call: TRBJ2-7; cdr3_aa: CASSEGYRIPYF; cdr3_nt: TGTGCCAGCAGTGAAGGATACAGGATTCCGTACTTC
v_call: TRBV6-6; d_call: TRBD1; clone_size: many; j_call: TRBJ1-5; cdr3_aa: CASFDRGNQPQHF; cdr3_nt: TGTGCCAGCTTTGACAGGGGCAATCAGCCCCAGCATTTT
v_call: TRBV7-9; d_call: -; clone_size: few; j_call: TRBJ2-2; cdr3_aa: CASSLFGSKNTGELFF; cdr3_nt: TGTGCCAGCAGCTTATTTGGCAGTAAGAACACCGGGGAGCTGTTTTTT
v_call: TRBV5-1; d_call: TRBD1; clone_size: -; j_call: TRBJ2-2; cdr3_aa: CASSSSQGAHGGELFF; cdr3_nt: TGCGCCAGCAGCTCCTCACAGGGGGCGCATGGCGGGGAGCTGTTTTTT
v_call: TRBV7-8; d_call: TRBD2; clone_size: few; j_call: TRBJ2-1; cdr3_aa: CASSSSGRHYNEQFF; cdr3_nt: TGTGCCAGCAGCTCTAGCGGGAGGCACTACAATGAGCAGTTCTTC
v_call: TRBV15; d_call: -; clone_size: -; j_call: TRBJ2-7; cdr3_aa: CATSRDLYEQYF; cdr3_nt: TGTGCCACCAGCAGAGATCTCTACGAGCAGTACTTC
v_call: TRBV12-3/TRBV12-4; d_call: -; clone_size: -; j_call: TRBJ2-5; cdr3_aa: CASSLSRGAQETQYF; cdr3_nt: TGTGCCAGCAGTTTGTCAAGGGGCGCACAAGAGACCCAGTACTTC
v_call: TRBV7-6; d_call: -; clone_size: -; j_call: TRBJ2-5; cdr3_aa: CASSLVRVGETQYF; cdr3_nt: TGTGCCAGCAGCTTAGTCAGGGTTGGGGAGACCCAGTACTTC
v_call: TRBV20-1; d_call: -; clone_size: once; j_call: TRBJ1-4; cdr3_aa: CSARDNRPTQNEKLFF; cdr3_nt: TGCAGTGCTAGAGATAACAGACCCACCCAGAATGAAAAACTGTTTTTT
v_call: TRBV7-6; d_call: TRBD2; clone_size: once; j_call: TRBJ2-5; cdr3_aa: CYSSPGLAVQETHYF; cdr3_nt: TGTTACAGCAGCCCGGGACTAGCGGTGCAAGAGACCCATTACTTC
v_call: TRBV4-2; d_call: TRBD2; clone_size: -; j_call: TRBJ2-7; cdr3_aa: CASSQVSPLAGEPLYEQYF; cdr3_nt: TGTGCCAGCAGCCAAGTATCCCCACTAGCGGGAGAACCCCTCTACGAGCAGTACTTC
v_call: TRBV10-3; d_call: -; clone_size: -; j_call: TRBJ2-5; cdr3_aa: CAISESTGVETQYF; cdr3_nt: TGTGCCATCAGTGAGTCGACCGGGGTAGAGACCCAGTACTTC
v_call: TRBV19; d_call: -; clone_size: -; j_call: TRBJ1-2; cdr3_aa: CASSIGRGDYGYTF; cdr3_nt: TGTGCCAGTAGTATCGGCAGGGGAGACTATGGCTACACCTTC
v_call: TRBV28; d_call: TRBD1; clone_size: -; j_call: TRBJ1-6; cdr3_aa: CASSYPGQGNSPLHF; cdr3_nt: TGTGCCAGCAGTTACCCGGGACAGGGGAATTCACCCCTCCACTTT
v_call: TRBV7-2; d_call: -; clone_size: many; j_call: TRBJ2-7; cdr3_aa: CASSATAYEQYF; cdr3_nt: TGTGCCAGCAGCGCGACAGCTTACGAGCAGTACTTC
v_call: TRBV7-2; d_call: TRBD1; clone_size: -; j_call: TRBJ1-6; cdr3_aa: CASSLVAGGNSPLHF; cdr3_nt: TGTGCCAGCAGCTTAGTCGCAGGGGGCAATTCACCCCTCCACTTT
v_call: TRBV30; d_call: -; clone_size: few; j_call: TRBJ1-1; cdr3_aa: CAWRRGPQAFF; cdr3_nt: TGTGCCTGGAGGAGGGGACCCCAAGCTTTCTTT
v_call: TRBV6-2/TRBV6-3; d_call: -; clone_size: -; j_call: TRBJ1-6; cdr3_aa: CASSRQDGPSPLHF; cdr3_nt: TGTGCCAGCAGCCGACAGGATGGACCTTCACCCCTCCACTTT
v_call: TRBV27; d_call: TRBD1; clone_size: -; j_call: TRBJ1-5; cdr3_aa: CASSPLDRLGNQPQHF; cdr3_nt: TGTGCCAGCAGTCCCCTGGACAGGCTAGGCAATCAGCCCCAGCATTTT
v_call: TRBV7-3; d_call: -; clone_size: -; j_call: TRBJ1-4; cdr3_aa: CARSPQGVGEKLFF; cdr3_nt: TGTGCCCGCAGTCCACAGGGTGTCGGGGAAAAACTGTTTTTT
v_call: TRBV28; d_call: -; clone_size: -; j_call: TRBJ2-4; cdr3_aa: CASSFGGSVKNIQYF; cdr3_nt: TGTGCCAGCAGTTTTGGGGGCTCGGTCAAAAACATTCAGTACTTC
v_call: TRBV12-3/TRBV12-4; d_call: TRBD1; clone_size: many; j_call: TRBJ1-2; cdr3_aa: CASSLGQGARGYTF; cdr3_nt: TGTGCCAGCAGTTTGGGACAGGGGGCGCGTGGCTACACCTTC
v_call: TRBV19; d_call: -; clone_size: -; j_call: TRBJ2-3; cdr3_aa: CASSTARLARGDTQYF; cdr3_nt: TGTGCCAGTAGCACCGCTAGACTCGCCCGAGGGGATACGCAGTATTTT
v_call: TRBV19; d_call: -; clone_size: -; j_call: TRBJ2-2; cdr3_aa: CASSIFTGHGELFF; cdr3_nt: TGTGCCAGTAGTATTTTCACTGGCCACGGGGAGCTGTTTTTT
v_call: TRBV6-1; d_call: -; clone_size: few; j_call: TRBJ1-1; cdr3_aa: CASKLSFLVANTEAFF; cdr3_nt: TGTGCCAGCAAACTGTCTTTTTTGGTTGCCAACACTGAAGCTTTCTTT
v_call: TRBV2; d_call: -; clone_size: -; j_call: TRBJ1-1; cdr3_aa: CASSELGGAGTEAFF; cdr3_nt: TGTGCCAGCAGTGAATTGGGGGGCGCGGGTACTGAAGCTTTCTTT
v_call: TRBV4-1; d_call: TRBD1; clone_size: -; j_call: TRBJ1-2; cdr3_aa: CASSQGATGDDGYTF; cdr3_nt: TGCGCCAGCAGCCAAGGGGCGACAGGGGATGATGGCTACACCTTC
v_call: TRBV5-1; d_call: TRBD2; clone_size: few; j_call: TRBJ2-3; cdr3_aa: CASLLGGGGTDTQYF; cdr3_nt: TGCGCCAGCCTCCTCGGCGGGGGAGGAACAGATACGCAGTATTTT
v_call: TRBV5-6; d_call: -; clone_size: -; j_call: TRBJ2-3; cdr3_aa: CASSLIPDTQYF; cdr3_nt: TGTGCCAGCAGCTTGATTCCAGATACGCAGTATTTT
v_call: TRBV12-3/TRBV12-4; d_call: -; clone_size: once; j_call: TRBJ2-2; cdr3_aa: CAISSYDIFHQGKGSTGELFF; cdr3_nt: TGTGCCATCAGTTCCTACGACATATTTCATCAGGGGAAGGGTAGCACCGGGGAGCTGTTTTTT
v_call: TRBV7-6; d_call: -; clone_size: few; j_call: TRBJ1-2; cdr3_aa: CASTPPEGGYGYTF; cdr3_nt: TGTGCCAGCACCCCACCGGAGGGTGGTTATGGCTACACCTTC
v_call: TRBV7-3; d_call: TRBD1; clone_size: few; j_call: TRBJ1-4; cdr3_aa: CASSRTGGRGEKLFF; cdr3_nt: TGTGCCAGCAGCCGCACAGGGGGTCGAGGTGAAAAACTGTTTTTT
v_call: TRBV28; d_call: -; clone_size: -; j_call: TRBJ2-6; cdr3_aa: CASTPSGSGANVLTF; cdr3_nt: TGTGCCAGCACTCCTTCGGGGTCTGGGGCCAACGTCCTGACTTTC
v_call: TRBV5-1; d_call: TRBD2; clone_size: -; j_call: TRBJ2-5; cdr3_aa: CASMSASGARETQYF; cdr3_nt: TGCGCCAGCATGTCGGCTAGCGGGGCCCGGGAGACCCAGTACTTC
v_call: TRBV7-9; d_call: TRBD1; clone_size: -; j_call: TRBJ2-2; cdr3_aa: CASSLDRGSNTGELFF; cdr3_nt: TGTGCCAGCAGCTTAGACAGGGGGTCGAACACCGGGGAGCTGTTTTTT
v_call: TRBV28; d_call: -; clone_size: few; j_call: TRBJ1-4; cdr3_aa: CASTGYEKLFF; cdr3_nt: TGTGCCAGCACGGGATATGAAAAACTGTTTTTT